This T cell receptor (beta chain) appears in the sequencing data of a study of CD4 T cells in relation to SARS-CoV-2 and coronaviruses. Study as a whole: No peptide or an HIV-1 Nef peptide pool served as negative control. The restricting HLA molecule for shared crossreactive spike epitopes was mapped.

The study's findings and limits: In around three fifths of donors, memory CD4+ clonotypes crossrecognized SARS-CoV-2 and at least one common cold coronavirus spike.

Details on this clone: What it binds is unknown.

CD4+ T cells from unexposed donors were obtained before the COVID-19 pandemic (2011-2018). After ten to eleven days of culture, CD4+ T cells were isolated. Unexposed-donor CD4+ T cells were probed with SARS-CoV-2 S/N and four cold-coronavirus spikes, cells permitting. The assay was immunoSEQ multiplex PCR, and TCRdb's table has in-frame clones only and misses some. The repertoire holds about 26,000 clones, with around 67% as singletons. The receptor was derived from a human donor in good health. Sequenced material: CD4+ T cells from PBMCs, cultured in vitro.

CDR3 amino acids: CASSWRRGSGANVLTF. The CDR3 DNA follows: TGTGCCAGTAGTTGGAGACGGGGCTCTGGGGCCAACGTCCTGACTTTC. The chain joins TRBV19 to TRBJ2-6, with D possibly TRBD2 on 5 matching bases. V dropped 5 bases and J dropped 0 bases, with 11 bases sitting between them. Germline lookup yields CDR1 LNHDA and CDR2 SQIVND (reference sequence). The CDR3 is 16 amino acids.